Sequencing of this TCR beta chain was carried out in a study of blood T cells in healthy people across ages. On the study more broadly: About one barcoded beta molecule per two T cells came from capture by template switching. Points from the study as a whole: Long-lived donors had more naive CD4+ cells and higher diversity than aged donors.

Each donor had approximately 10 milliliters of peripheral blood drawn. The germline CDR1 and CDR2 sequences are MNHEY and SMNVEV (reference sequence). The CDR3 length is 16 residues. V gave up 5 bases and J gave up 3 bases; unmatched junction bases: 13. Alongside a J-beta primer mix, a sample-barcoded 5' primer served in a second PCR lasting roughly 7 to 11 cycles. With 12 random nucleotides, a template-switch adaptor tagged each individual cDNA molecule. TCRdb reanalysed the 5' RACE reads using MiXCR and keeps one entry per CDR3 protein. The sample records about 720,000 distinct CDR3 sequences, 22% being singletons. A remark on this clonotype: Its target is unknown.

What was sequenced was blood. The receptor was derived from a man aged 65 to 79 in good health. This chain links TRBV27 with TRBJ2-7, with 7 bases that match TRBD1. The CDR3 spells CASSLGQPIEGYEQYF. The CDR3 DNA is TGTGCCAGCAGTCTGGGACAGCCCATTGAAGGCTACGAGCAGTACTTC.